Following are 28 T cell receptor beta chains from one sample sequenced in a study of cytomegalovirus exposure and HLA in healthy donors. The PCR made use of 60 Vbeta and 13 Jbeta primers. Using immunoSEQ multiplex PCR, the repertoire was profiled, and TCRdb retains in-frame clones only, with some absent. The sample lists approximately 190,000 clones; under 90% were seen once. Sequencing was done on a sample of PBMCs. The receptors here all came from a boy younger than 10 in good health and CMV-seronegative.

This clone has only a few counts. The chain is built from TRBV7-8 and TRBJ1-2; D might be TRBD1 (5 bases). Germline V CDR1 and CDR2: SGHVS, FQNEAQ. The CDR3 runs to 16 residues. Trimming took off 6 bases at V and 2 bases at J, with 19 bases between the two ends. The CDR3 loop reads CASSSVRVAGNYGYTF. The CDR3 coding sequence is TGTGCCAGCAGTTCGGTACGGGTGGCAGGGAACTATGGCTACACCTTC.

This clone was observed once. V gene TRBV5-1 combines with J gene TRBJ2-1; TRBD1 matches at 9 bases. The germline V gene has CDR1 SGHRS and CDR2 YFSETQ. V dropped 4 bases and J dropped 4; count of bases not matched to a gene: 9. The CDR3 runs 16 residues. The CDR3 spells CASSPRTGVGYNEQFF. Here the CDR3 DNA reads TGCGCCAGCAGCCCCAGGACAGGGGTGGGGTACAATGAGCAGTTCTTC.

The gene calls are TRBV19 and TRBJ1-5; tentatively, D is TRBD1 (6 bases). Germline values: CDR1 LNHDA, CDR2 SQIVND (reference sequence). The CDR3 contains 15 residues. Trimming took off 0 bases at V and 4 bases at J, with 10 bases between the two ends. The CDR3 DNA follows: TGTGCCAGTAGTATAGATCCCAGGGGTAATCAGCCCCAGCATTTT. This codes for CASSIDPRGNQPQHF.

This clone was seen a few times. The chain couples TRBV6-6 to TRBJ1-1; the D is unclear. This CDR3 spans 14 amino acids. The germline V gene has CDR1 MNHNY and CDR2 SVGAGI (reference sequence). Trimming shortened V by 0 bases and J by 6 bases, and 11 bases separated the two germline ends. DNA of the CDR3: TGTGCCAGCAGTTACTCGGCGGACTCCCCTGAAGCTTTCTTT. Translation gives CASSYSADSPEAFF.

This chain joins TRBV27 and TRBJ2-5; 9 nucleotides match TRBD1. Germline CDR1 is MNHEY and CDR2 is SMNVEV (reference sequence). This CDR3 is built from 14 residues. Unmatched junction bases numbered 2, after V lost 6 bases and J lost 0 bases. CDR3 nucleotide sequence: TGTGCCAGCAGGTGGGACAGGGACCAAGAGACCCAGTACTTC. Its protein is CASRWDRDQETQYF.

The V gene is TRBV2, the J gene TRBJ2-3; D is perhaps TRBD1 (6 bases). Germline-derived CDR1 and CDR2 are SNHLY and FYNNEI. The CDR3 has 13 amino acids. The V and J ends lost 8 bases and 4 bases respectively, with 13 bases between them. The CDR3 DNA sequence: TGTGCCAGCCTCTCGTCAGGGGCAGATACGCAGTATTTT. It is translated as CASLSSGADTQYF.

The gene calls are TRBV19 and TRBJ1-5; 7 nucleotides align to TRBD1. Germline CDR1 reads LNHDA; CDR2 reads SQIVND (reference sequence). There are 14 residues in the CDR3. J lost 5 bases, V lost 6 bases, and 7 bases had no gene match. The CDR3 nucleotides are TGTGCCAGTAGCGACAGGGTGGGGGATCAGCCCCAGCATTTT. Protein product: CASSDRVGDQPQHF.

V usage is TRBV6-6 and J usage is TRBJ1-3; 10 bases map to TRBD1. The V and J ends lost 6 bases and 3 bases, in that order; junction bases with no gene match: 8. The CDR3 extends over 16 amino acids. Germline V CDR1 and CDR2: MNHNY, SVGAGI (reference sequence). The chain's CDR3 is CASSGTGVRSGNTIYF. The CDR3 nucleotides are TGTGCCAGCAGCGGGACAGGGGTTCGTAGTGGAAACACCATATATTTT.

The rearrangement links TRBV5-4 to TRBJ1-2; 8 positions match TRBD1. The CDR3 loop spans 15 amino acids. V lost 2 bases, J lost 6 bases, and 9 bases stayed unmatched. The V gene's germline CDR1 is SGHNT and CDR2 YYREEE (reference sequence). CDR3 sequence (DNA): TGTGCCAGCAGCTTTGCCACGACAGGGGTCGATGGCTACACCTTC. As protein: CASSFATTGVDGYTF.

The chain joins TRBV15 to TRBJ1-5; D not resolved. The V gene lost 2 bases and the J gene lost 0 bases, with 2 bases spanning the gap. Germline CDR1 LNHNV, CDR2 YYDKDF (reference sequence). The CDR3 is 13 amino acids. The CDR3 spells CATSRYSNQPQHF. DNA for the CDR3: TGTGCCACCAGCAGATATAGCAATCAGCCCCAGCATTTT.

This chain joins TRBV6-5 and TRBJ2-3, with TRBD2 matching over 8 bases. Per the germline V gene, CDR1 is MNHEY and CDR2 is SVGAGI. V lost 6 bases to trimming and J lost 0 bases; unmatched junction nucleotides: 5. This CDR3 contains 15 residues. This chain's CDR3 is CASSSVAGSTDTQYF. CDR3 DNA: TGTGCCAGCAGCTCTGTAGCGGGGAGCACAGATACGCAGTATTTT.

The chain recombines TRBV4-2 with TRBJ2-7; 10 nucleotides align to TRBD1. Per germline, CDR1 LGHNA and CDR2 YNFKEQ. V lost 6 bases and J lost 9; bases outside the gene matches: 5. The CDR3 length is 12 residues. Here the CDR3 reads CASSSGQGVQYF. The CDR3, as DNA: TGTGCCAGCAGTTCCGGACAGGGGGTGCAGTACTTC.

In this sample, this clone turned up a few times. The V gene is TRBV7-2, the J gene TRBJ2-5, with 10 nucleotides matching TRBD1. In germline, CDR1 is SGHTA, CDR2 FQGNSA. The trim removed 1 base at V and 2 bases at J, leaving 4 bases unmatched. The CDR3 totals 16 residues. The DNA of the CDR3 is TGTGCCAGCAGCTTAGGGGGGGGACAGGGGCAAGAGACCCAGTACTTC. It codes for CASSLGGGQGQETQYF. Complete variable domain (other parts from reference TRBV7-2 and TRBJ2-5): GAGVSQSPSNKVTEKGKDVELRCDPISGHTALYWYRQSLGQGLEFLIYFQGNSAPDKSGLPSDRFSAERTGGSVSTLTIQRTQQEDSAVYLCASSLGGGQGQETQYFGPGTRLLVL.

This clone was seen only once. V is TRBV4-1 and J is TRBJ1-4; the D is unclear. V was clipped by 3 bases and J by 0 bases, with 8 bases between them. Germline V gives CDR1 MGHRA, CDR2 YSYEKL. CDR3 size: 15 residues. CDR3 nucleotides: TGCGCCAGCAGCCATTTTTTATCAACTAATGAAAAACTGTTTTTT. Translating gives CASSHFLSTNEKLFF.

This clone was seen once. This chain joins TRBV4-3 and TRBJ2-5, with 9 nucleotides matching TRBD1. Gene TRBJ2-7 matches the end of the DNA better, so the J call may be wrong. Germline V gene sequence: CDR1 LGHNA, CDR2 YSLEER. The CDR3 contains 17 residues. The CDR3 sequence is CASSQVRTGEASYEQYF. The CDR3 coding sequence is TGCGCCAGCAGCCAAGTCCGGACAGGGGAGGCCAGCTACGAGCAGTACTTC.

The chain employs TRBV4-1 and TRBJ1-2; tentative D call: TRBD1 (6 bases). This CDR3 has 17 residues. In germline, CDR1 is MGHRA, CDR2 YSYEKL. V was clipped by 0 bases and J by 1 base, with 15 bases between them. Written as DNA, the CDR3 is TGCGCCAGCAGCCAAGATCCAGGCAGGGGAGATAACTATGGCTACACCTTC. This codes for CASSQDPGRGDNYGYTF.

This chain connects TRBV29-1 to TRBJ2-5; 11 bases agree with TRBD2. J was trimmed by 7 bases and V by 5 bases; bases with no gene match: 9. This CDR3 is built from 14 residues. Germline values: CDR1 SQVTM, CDR2 ANQGSEA. The CDR3 DNA follows: TGCAGCGTTACTGTGACTAGCGGGGTTGGGACCCAGTACTTC. Encoded protein: CSVTVTSGVGTQYF.

CDR3 residues: CASRLTGALSEFF. DNA of the CDR3: TGTGCAAGTCGCTTGACAGGGGCATTAAGCGAGTTCTTC. This rearrangement joins TRBV12-2 to TRBJ2-1; the table's D call TRBD1 went unverified against the DNA. TRBV12-2 is shown as a pseudogene. The CDR3 is 13 residues long.

The rearrangement uses TRBV9 and TRBJ1-1; 7 bases match TRBD1. With V trimmed by 2 bases and J by 3 bases, 1 base remained unmatched. Germline CDR1 and CDR2: SGDLS and YYNGEE. This CDR3 spans 13 amino acids. Here the CDR3 DNA reads TGTGCCAGCAGCGTCAGGGGGGACACTGAAGCTTTCTTT. It codes for CASSVRGDTEAFF.

This clone was seen a few times. This rearrangement joins TRBV5-1 to TRBJ2-2; no definite D call. Germline lookup yields CDR1 SGHRS and CDR2 YFSETQ. V dropped 2 bases and J dropped 2 bases, with 7 bases sitting between them. The CDR3 sequence is 14 residues long. CDR3 region: CASSFVFNTGELFF. CDR3 in DNA: TGCGCCAGCAGCTTTGTCTTTAACACCGGGGAGCTGTTTTTT.

This sequence joins TRBV9 and TRBJ2-5; perhaps TRBD2 as D (5 bases). The length of the CDR3 is 14 residues. Germline V gives CDR1 SGDLS, CDR2 YYNGEE. V was shortened by 0 bases and J by 1 base, with 7 bases between the two germline ends. The CDR3 region is CASSVGAAQETQYF. In DNA form, the CDR3 reads TGTGCCAGCAGCGTAGGAGCGGCCCAAGAGACCCAGTACTTC.

The chain carries TRBV2 and TRBJ1-3; no clear D gene. This CDR3 comprises 12 residues. Trimming cost V 10 bases and J 0 bases, with 7 bases left between them. CDR1 is SNHLY, CDR2 FYNNEI, per germline. The chain's CDR3 is CAIPGSGNTIYF. The CDR3 DNA sequence: TGTGCCATCCCCGGCTCTGGAAACACCATATATTTT. Full variable domain (missing parts from reference TRBV2 and TRBJ1-3): EPEVTQTPSHQVTQMGQEVILRCVPISNHLYFYWYRQILGQKVEFLVSFYNNEISEKSEIFDDQFSVERPDGSNFTLKIRSTKLEDSAMYFCAIPGSGNTIYFGEGSWLTVV.

V and J are TRBV11-2 and TRBJ2-2; the match to TRBD2 covers 11 bases. Trimming cost V 1 base and J 4 bases; bases outside gene matches: 8. CDR3 length: 18 amino acids. Per the germline V gene, CDR1 is SGHAT and CDR2 is FQNNGV. The CDR3 DNA sequence: TGTGCCAGCAGCTTAGTAGCTAGCGGGGGGTACTTCACCGGGGAGCTGTTTTTT. Residues: CASSLVASGGYFTGELFF.

The genes are TRBV6-1 and TRBJ1-5, with a possible D match to TRBD1 (6 bases). Trimming removed 8 bases from V and 7 bases from J, with 12 bases in between. Germline values: CDR1 MNHNS, CDR2 SASEGT. This CDR3 comprises 12 residues. The CDR3 spells CASLGGAQPQHF. CDR3 sequence (DNA): TGTGCCAGCCTGGGGGGGGCCCAGCCCCAGCATTTT.

The CDR3 DNA follows: TGTGCCAGCAGCTATAGGGCAAGCGGGCGGACCCAGTACTTC. This encodes CASSYRASGRTQYF. The chain has TRBV11-1 and TRBJ2-5, with a tentative D call TRBD2 (6 bases). V dropped 4 bases and J dropped 7 bases, with 16 bases sitting between them. The CDR3 totals 14 residues. Per germline, CDR1 SGHAT and CDR2 FQDESV (reference sequence). The entire variable domain, with the rest obtained from reference TRBV11-1 and TRBJ2-5, is as follows: EAEVAQSPRYKITEKSQAVAFWCDPISGHATLYWYRQILGQGPELLVQFQDESVVDDSQLPKDRFSAERLKGVDSTLKIQPAELGDSAMYLCASSYRASGRTQYFGPGTRLLVL.

The rearrangement uses TRBV7-9 and TRBJ1-1; D is possibly TRBD1 (5 bases). The CDR3 is made up of 12 amino acids. Trimming stripped 8 bases from V and 0 bases from J, with 7 bases between. The germline V gene has CDR1 SEHNR and CDR2 FQNEAQ (reference sequence). The CDR3 spells CASADMNTEAFF. CDR3 bases: TGTGCCAGCGCGGACATGAACACTGAAGCTTTCTTT.

This clone appeared a few times. This chain joins TRBV5-4 and TRBJ2-7, with 7 nucleotides matching TRBD1. The V gene's germline CDR1 is SGHNT and CDR2 YYREEE (reference sequence). CDR3 length: 16 amino acids. Trimming took 4 bases from V and 3 from J; bases not matched to a gene: 13. CDR3 sequence (DNA): TGTGCCAGCAGCGCCTCACAGGGGTTCTTAGACTACGAGCAGTACTTC. Translated: CASSASQGFLDYEQYF.

The genes are TRBV21-1 and TRBJ1-2; TRBD1, the D gene given by the table, was not confirmed from the DNA. TRBV21-1 is noted as a pseudogene. The CDR3 loop spans 14 amino acids. CDR3 nucleotide sequence: TGTGCCAGCAGCAAAGGCCCGACAGGGGATGGCTACACCTTC. Its translation: CASSKGPTGDGYTF.